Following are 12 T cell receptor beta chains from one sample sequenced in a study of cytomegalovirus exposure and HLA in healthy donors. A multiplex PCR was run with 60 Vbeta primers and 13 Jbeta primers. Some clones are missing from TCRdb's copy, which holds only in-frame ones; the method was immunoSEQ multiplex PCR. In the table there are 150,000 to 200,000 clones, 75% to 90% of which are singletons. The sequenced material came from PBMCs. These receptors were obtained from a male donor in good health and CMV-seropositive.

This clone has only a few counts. CDR3 nucleotides: TGTGCCAGCAGTTTAAACAGGGATCAGCCCCAGCATTTT. Translating gives CASSLNRDQPQHF. V and J are TRBV27 and TRBJ1-5; D may be TRBD1 (6 bases). CDR3 length equals 13 residues. In germline, CDR1 is MNHEY, CDR2 SMNVEV (reference sequence). The V end lost 2 bases, the J end lost 5 bases, and 7 bases lay between the germline ends.

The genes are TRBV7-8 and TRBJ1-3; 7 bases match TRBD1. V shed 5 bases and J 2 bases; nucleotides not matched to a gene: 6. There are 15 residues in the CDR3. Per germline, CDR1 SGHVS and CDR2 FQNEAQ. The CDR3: CASSASTGTGNTIYF. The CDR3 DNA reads TGTGCCAGCAGCGCTTCGACAGGGACTGGAAACACCATATATTTT.

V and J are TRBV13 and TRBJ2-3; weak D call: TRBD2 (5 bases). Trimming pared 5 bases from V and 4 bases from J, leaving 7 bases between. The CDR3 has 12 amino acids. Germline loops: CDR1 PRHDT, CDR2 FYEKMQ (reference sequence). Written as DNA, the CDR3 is TGTGCCAGCAGCGCGGAGGCAGATACGCAGTATTTT. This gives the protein CASSAEADTQYF.

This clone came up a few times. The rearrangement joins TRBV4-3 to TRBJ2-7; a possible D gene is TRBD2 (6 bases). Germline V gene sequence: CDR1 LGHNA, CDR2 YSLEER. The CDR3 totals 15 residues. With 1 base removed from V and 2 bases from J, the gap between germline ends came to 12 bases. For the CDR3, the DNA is TGCGCCAGCAGCCAAGGACTAGACGCCACCTACGAGCAGTACTTC. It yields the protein CASSQGLDATYEQYF.

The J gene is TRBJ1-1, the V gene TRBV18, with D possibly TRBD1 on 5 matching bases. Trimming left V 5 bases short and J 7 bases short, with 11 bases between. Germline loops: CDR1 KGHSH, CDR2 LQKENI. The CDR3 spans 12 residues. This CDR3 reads CASSAEGIEAFF. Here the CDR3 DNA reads TGTGCCAGCTCAGCGGAGGGGATTGAAGCTTTCTTT.

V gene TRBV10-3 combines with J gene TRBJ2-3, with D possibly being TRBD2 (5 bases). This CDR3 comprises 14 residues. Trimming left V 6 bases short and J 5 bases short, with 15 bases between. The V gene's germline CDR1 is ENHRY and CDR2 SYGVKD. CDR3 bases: TGTGCCATCAGAGCGGATCATAAGGGAGATACGCAGTATTTT. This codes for CAIRADHKGDTQYF.

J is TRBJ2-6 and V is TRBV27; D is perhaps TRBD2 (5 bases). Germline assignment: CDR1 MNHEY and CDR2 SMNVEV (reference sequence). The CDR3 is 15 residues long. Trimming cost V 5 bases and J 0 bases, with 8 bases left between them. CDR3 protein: CASSPGNSGANVLTF. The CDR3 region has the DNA TGTGCCAGCAGTCCGGGGAACTCTGGGGCCAACGTCCTGACTTTC.

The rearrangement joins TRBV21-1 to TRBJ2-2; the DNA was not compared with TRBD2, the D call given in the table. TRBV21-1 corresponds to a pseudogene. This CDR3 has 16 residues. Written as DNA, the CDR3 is TGTGCCAGCAGCCACAGGACTAGCGGGGACACCGGGGAGCTGTTTTTT. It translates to CASSHRTSGDTGELFF.

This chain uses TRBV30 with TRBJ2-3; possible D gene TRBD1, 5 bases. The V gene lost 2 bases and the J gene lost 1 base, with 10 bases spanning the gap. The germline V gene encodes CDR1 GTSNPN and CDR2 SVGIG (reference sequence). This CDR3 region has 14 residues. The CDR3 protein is CAWSSQGGTDTQYF. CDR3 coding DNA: TGTGCCTGGAGTTCTCAGGGTGGCACAGATACGCAGTATTTT.

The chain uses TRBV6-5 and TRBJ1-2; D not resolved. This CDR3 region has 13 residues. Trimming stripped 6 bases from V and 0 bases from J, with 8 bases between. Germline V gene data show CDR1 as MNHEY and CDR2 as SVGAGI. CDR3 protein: CASRTTANYGYTF. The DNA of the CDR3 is TGTGCCAGCAGGACAACAGCTAACTATGGCTACACCTTC.

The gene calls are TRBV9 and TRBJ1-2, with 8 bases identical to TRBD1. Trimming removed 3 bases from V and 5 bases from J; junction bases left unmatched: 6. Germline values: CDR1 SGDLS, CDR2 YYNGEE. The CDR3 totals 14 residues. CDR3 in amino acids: CASSGLDRAYGYTF. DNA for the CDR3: TGTGCCAGCAGCGGGTTGGACAGGGCGTATGGCTACACCTTC. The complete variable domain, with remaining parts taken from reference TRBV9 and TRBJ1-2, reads DSGVTQTPKHLITATGQRVTLRCSPRSGDLSVYWYQQSLDQGLQFLIQYYNGEERAKGNILERFSAQQFPDLHSELNLSSLELGDSALYFCASSGLDRAYGYTFGSGTRLTVV.

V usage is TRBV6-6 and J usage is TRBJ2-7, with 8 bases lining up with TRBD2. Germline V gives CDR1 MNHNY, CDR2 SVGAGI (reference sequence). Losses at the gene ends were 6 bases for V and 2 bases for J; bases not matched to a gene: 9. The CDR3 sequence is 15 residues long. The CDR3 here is CASSRLARVAYEQYF. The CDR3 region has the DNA TGTGCCAGCAGCCGACTAGCGAGAGTTGCCTACGAGCAGTACTTC.